The 8 T cell receptor beta chains in this list originate from one sample, sequenced in a study of blood T cell repertoires in COVID-19. The protocol was immunoSEQ multiplex PCR, while the TCRdb copy is restricted to in-frame clones and leaves out a portion. The sample contains about 280,000 clones, approximately 90% of which appear only once. The sequenced sample consisted of peripheral blood. The source of these receptors is a woman between 45 and 65 years old who had recovered from COVID-19.

The rearrangement links TRBV28 to TRBJ1-5; 7 nucleotides line up with TRBD1. CDR1 and CDR2 from the germline V gene are MDHEN and SYDVKM. The CDR3 loop spans 15 amino acids. J lost 9 bases, V lost 6 bases, and 14 bases had no gene match. This chain's CDR3 is CASRGTDLLKRPQHF. The CDR3, as DNA: TGTGCCAGCAGGGGGACAGACCTCCTCAAGAGGCCCCAGCATTTT.

The J gene is TRBJ2-7, the V gene TRBV18; TRBD2 matches 14 bases. With V trimmed by 3 bases and J by 6 bases, 4 bases remained unmatched. The CDR3 totals 15 residues. Germline CDR1 and CDR2: KGHSH and LQKENI. CDR3 loop: CASSPGTSGSVEQYF. DNA of the CDR3: TGTGCCAGCTCACCCGGGACTAGCGGGAGTGTCGAGCAGTACTTC.

V and J are TRBV27 and TRBJ2-1, with 10 bases matching TRBD2. After removal of 0 bases from V and 6 bases from J, the junction contained 8 bases not matched to a gene. CDR3 length: 17 amino acids. The germline CDR1 and CDR2 sequences are MNHEY and SMNVEV (reference sequence). Here the CDR3 DNA reads TGTGCCAGCAGTTTATCCCGCCTAGCGGGAGTCTCCAATGAGCAGTTCTTC. It encodes CASSLSRLAGVSNEQFF.

V usage is TRBV7-2 and J usage is TRBJ1-5; D remains ambiguous. There are 12 residues in the CDR3. Trimming took 3 bases from V and 5 from J, leaving 5 bases between them. Germline-derived CDR1 and CDR2 are SGHTA and FQGNSA. The DNA for the CDR3 is TGTGCCAGCAGCTTCTTAGATCAGCCCCAGCATTTT. Amino acid sequence: CASSFLDQPQHF.

The chain has TRBV9 and TRBJ2-3; D not certain. Germline CDR1 SGDLS, CDR2 YYNGEE. The germline V and J ends were trimmed by 0 bases and 7 bases, with 9 bases remaining between them. The CDR3 runs 13 residues. CDR3 protein: CASSVVEQNTQYF. For the CDR3, the DNA is TGTGCCAGCAGCGTAGTTGAACAGAATACGCAGTATTTT.

The gene calls are TRBV19 and TRBJ2-7, with 7 nucleotides matching TRBD1. V lost 7 bases, J lost 5 bases, and 8 bases stayed unmatched. The CDR3 has 13 amino acids. CDR1 and CDR2 from the germline V gene are LNHDA and SQIVND (reference sequence). For the CDR3, the DNA is TGTGCCAGTAAAGGGGGCGCCCGTCACGAGCAGTACTTC. It yields the protein CASKGGARHEQYF.

This clone showed up many times. The sample contains more than one DNA sequence encoding this CDR3. The genes are TRBV5-1 and TRBJ2-1; tentative D call: TRBD2 (5 bases). This CDR3 comprises 15 residues. V was cut by 4 bases and J by 1 base, with 12 bases left in between. Per the germline V gene, CDR1 is SGHRS and CDR2 is YFSETQ. CDR3 nucleotide sequence: TGCGCCAGCAGCCTAGAGGGTGGGTCCTACAATGAGCAGTTCTTC. This codes for CASSLEGGSYNEQFF.

V is TRBV28 and J is TRBJ1-1; D unresolved. Germline lookup yields CDR1 MDHEN and CDR2 SYDVKM. Trimming left V 10 bases short and J 5 bases short, with 11 bases between. The CDR3 runs to 11 residues. DNA of the CDR3: TGTGCCACCAAGACTCCGACTGAAGCTTTCTTT. Its translation is CATKTPTEAFF.